The 24 T cell receptor beta chains presented below share a single source sample, sequenced in a study of blood T cell repertoires in COVID-19. Assay used: immunoSEQ multiplex PCR; TCRdb lists only in-frame clones, some missing. Among about 210,000 clones listed, more than 70% were seen once. The sequenced material came from PBMCs or T cells enriched from blood (not recorded which). These receptors were obtained from a woman in her late teens or twenties who had recovered from COVID-19.

The CDR3 bases are TGCAGCGTTGAAGTGCCAGGGGAACTTAACTATGGCTACACCTTC. Translated, it gives CSVEVPGELNYGYTF. The chain joins TRBV29-1 to TRBJ1-2; D is perhaps TRBD1 (6 bases). Germline V gene lookup returns CDR1 SQVTM and CDR2 ANQGSEA. The CDR3 has 15 residues. The V gene lost 1 base and the J gene lost 1 base, with 13 bases spanning the gap.

This chain links TRBV7-9 with TRBJ1-2; D may be TRBD1 (5 bases). Germline assignment: CDR1 SEHNR and CDR2 FQNEAQ (reference sequence). The CDR3 runs to 14 residues. Trimming removed 0 bases at V and 8 bases at J, with 13 bases between. CDR3 in DNA: TGTGCCAGCAGCTTAGCAGGGGTCGCGGAAGGCTACACCTTC. It is translated as CASSLAGVAEGYTF. Full variable domain (rest looked up from reference TRBV7-9 and TRBJ1-2): DTGVSQNPRHKITKRGQNVTFRCDPISEHNRLYWYRQTLGQGPEFLTYFQNEAQLEKSRLLSDRFSAERPKGSFSTLEIQRTEQGDSAMYLCASSLAGVAEGYTFGSGTRLTVV.

V gene TRBV6-5 combines with J gene TRBJ1-5; 8 bases align to TRBD1. The CDR3 runs 13 residues. V dropped 5 bases and J dropped 7; count of bases not matched to a gene: 4. Germline V gene data show CDR1 as MNHEY and CDR2 as SVGAGI. Here the CDR3 reads CASSRQGIQPQHF. The CDR3 DNA follows: TGTGCCAGCAGTCGACAGGGGATCCAGCCCCAGCATTTT.

The genes are TRBV6-5 and TRBJ2-7, with D possibly TRBD2 on 6 matching bases. The CDR3 sequence is 13 residues long. The V and J ends lost 1 base and 6 bases respectively, with 10 bases between them. Per germline, CDR1 MNHEY and CDR2 SVGAGI. CDR3 nucleotide sequence: TGTGCCAGCAGTTACTTCCGGGGGACCGAGCAGTACTTC. Translated: CASSYFRGTEQYF.

This clone showed up just once. This chain uses TRBV5-6 with TRBJ1-2; TRBD1 matches 9 bases. With V trimmed by 0 bases and J by 8 bases, 5 bases remained unmatched. This CDR3 is 14 amino acids long. Germline V gives CDR1 SGHDT, CDR2 YYEEEE. CDR3 sequence: CASSLEQGAQGYTF. CDR3 nucleotides: TGTGCCAGCAGCTTGGAACAGGGGGCGCAAGGCTACACCTTC.

In nucleotides, the CDR3 is TGTGCCAGCAGTGAAGCCGGTTCGACAGATCAAGAGACCCAGTACTTC. Encoded protein: CASSEAGSTDQETQYF. The rearrangement links TRBV6-1 to TRBJ2-5, with D perhaps matching TRBD1 (5 bases). The CDR3 length is 16 residues. The V end lost 0 bases, the J end lost 2 bases, and 13 bases lay between the germline ends. Germline V gene data show CDR1 as MNHNS and CDR2 as SASEGT.

The chain carries TRBV5-1 and TRBJ2-2; 8 bases agree with TRBD1. V was pared by 3 bases and J by 2 bases, with 12 bases of the junction left unmatched. Germline V gene sequence: CDR1 SGHRS, CDR2 YFSETQ. CDR3 size: 18 residues. CDR3 nucleotides: TGCGCCAGCAGCTCTGGACAGGGAATGGTCCTTAACACCGGGGAGCTGTTTTTT. Its protein product is CASSSGQGMVLNTGELFF.

The chain uses TRBV2 and TRBJ2-1; D not certain. The CDR3 is made up of 10 amino acids. Looked up from germline, CDR1 is SNHLY and CDR2 is FYNNEI. The germline V and J ends were trimmed by 5 bases and 8 bases, with 4 bases remaining between them. The CDR3 sequence: CASSFYEQFF. The CDR3 region has the DNA TGTGCCAGCAGTTTCTATGAGCAGTTCTTC.

The chain links TRBV30 to TRBJ1-6; 9 bases are shared with TRBD1. V was pared by 1 base and J by 7 bases, with 2 bases of the junction left unmatched. There are 14 residues in the CDR3. Germline V CDR1 and CDR2: GTSNPN, SVGIG (reference sequence). DNA of the CDR3: TGTGCCTGGAGTGACGGACAGGGGAATTCACCCCTCCACTTT. Its translation is CAWSDGQGNSPLHF.

V is TRBV4-1 and J is TRBJ1-2; weak D call: TRBD1 (5 bases). V gave up 0 bases and J gave up 2 bases, with 7 bases separating them. CDR1 and CDR2 (germline): MGHRA, YSYEKL. The CDR3 runs to 14 residues. This chain's CDR3 is CASSQETENYGYTF. In DNA, the CDR3 is TGCGCCAGCAGCCAAGAGACAGAGAACTATGGCTACACCTTC.

The CDR3 DNA reads TGTGCCGCGGGGGACCGGGAGATTACTATGATTAACACTGAAGCTTTCTTT. It codes for CAAGDREITMINTEAFF. V gene TRBV28 combines with J gene TRBJ1-1, with D possibly matching TRBD1 (5 bases). Germline loops: CDR1 MDHEN, CDR2 SYDVKM. Trimming removed 11 bases from V and 2 bases from J, with 27 bases in between. CDR3 size: 17 residues. Supplemented by reference TRBV28 and TRBJ1-1, the full variable domain reads DVKVTQSSRYLVKRTGEKVFLECVQDMDHENMFWYRQDPGLGLRLIYFSYDVKMKEKGDIPEGYSVSREKKERFSLILESASTNQTSMYLCAAGDREITMINTEAFFGQGTRLTVV.

This chain connects TRBV12-2 to TRBJ1-2; TRBD1, the D gene given by the table, was not confirmed from the DNA. TRBV12-2 constitutes a pseudogene. This CDR3 has 15 residues. DNA for the CDR3: TGTGCAAGTCGCTTAGTCGGCAGGGGAAGAAATGGCTACACCTTC. This translates into CASRLVGRGRNGYTF.

Only one count was recorded for this clone. The V and J genes are TRBV18 and TRBJ2-1, with D possibly being TRBD2 (5 bases). Germline V gene sequence: CDR1 KGHSH, CDR2 LQKENI. Trimming removed 4 bases from V and 6 bases from J, with 7 bases in between. CDR3 length: 12 residues. The CDR3 DNA is TGTGCCAGCTCACGGAGCGGCAATGAGCAGTTCTTC. Protein: CASSRSGNEQFF.

The chain joins TRBV4-1 to TRBJ2-7, with 10 bases matching TRBD1. Losses at the gene ends were 0 bases for V and 3 bases for J; bases not matched to a gene: 2. The germline V gene has CDR1 MGHRA and CDR2 YSYEKL. This CDR3 is built from 15 residues. The CDR3 nucleotides are TGCGCCAGCAGCCAAGATGGGACAGGGGTCTACGAGCAGTACTTC. Its protein is CASSQDGTGVYEQYF.

The rearrangement joins TRBV24-1 to TRBJ1-3; D gene ambiguous. Trimming left V 5 bases short and J 7 bases short, with 8 bases between. The length of the CDR3 is 12 residues. Germline V CDR1 and CDR2: KGHDR, SFDVKD. CDR3 sequence reads: CATSGPENTIYF. The CDR3 coding sequence is TGTGCCACCAGTGGGCCGGAGAACACCATATATTTT.

The chain employs TRBV6-1 and TRBJ1-2; tentative D call: TRBD1 (6 bases). With 0 bases removed from V and 4 bases from J, the gap between germline ends came to 12 bases. The germline gives CDR1 MNHNS, CDR2 SASEGT. The CDR3 consists of 15 residues. CDR3 loop: CASSEAAGAGYGYTF. CDR3 nucleotide sequence: TGTGCCAGCAGTGAAGCTGCGGGGGCCGGCTATGGCTACACCTTC.

This clone appeared once. The V gene is TRBV7-9, the J gene TRBJ1-4; 8 positions agree with TRBD1. The CDR3 is made up of 17 amino acids. CDR1 is SEHNR and CDR2 is FQNEAQ in the germline V gene (reference sequence). Trimming at V came to 5 bases and at J to 6 bases, leaving 14 bases not matched to a gene. CDR3 DNA: TGTGCCAGCAGCCCACCGGGACAGGCCATTCGACATGAAAAACTGTTTTTT. Protein: CASSPPGQAIRHEKLFF.

V usage is TRBV7-2 and J usage is TRBJ2-1; D remains unclear. CDR1 is SGHTA and CDR2 is FQGNSA in the germline V gene. V shed 1 base and J shed 1 base, with 8 bases lying between them. The CDR3 totals 15 residues. In DNA form, the CDR3 reads TGTGCCAGCAGCTTAGAAAGCAATTCCTACAATGAGCAGTTCTTC. Protein product: CASSLESNSYNEQFF.

The chain uses TRBV6-5 and TRBJ1-1, with D perhaps TRBD1 (6 bases). Germline V gene lookup returns CDR1 MNHEY and CDR2 SVGAGI. The CDR3 has 13 residues. V was trimmed by 2 bases and J by 4 bases, leaving 8 bases between them. The CDR3 sequence: CASSYGDITEAFF. CDR3 nucleotide sequence: TGTGCCAGCAGTTACGGGGACATCACTGAAGCTTTCTTT.

The chain employs TRBV5-1 and TRBJ1-2; 7 bases are shared with TRBD1. The CDR3 consists of 16 residues. Trimming took 0 bases from V and 9 from J; bases not matched to a gene: 14. Looked up from germline, CDR1 is SGHRS and CDR2 is YFSETQ. CDR3 coding DNA: TGCGCCAGCAGCTTGGCCTTAGGGGGCGACTTTATGCGCTACACCTTC. Translating it yields CASSLALGGDFMRYTF.

J is TRBJ1-4 and V is TRBV10-3; no clear D gene. The CDR3 extends over 13 amino acids. Trimming pared 6 bases from V and 5 bases from J, leaving 10 bases between. Per germline, CDR1 ENHRY and CDR2 SYGVKD. As DNA, the CDR3 is TGTGCCATCAGGCCGGGTCGGAATGAAAAACTGTTTTTT. It is translated as CAIRPGRNEKLFF.

This chain joins TRBV12-3 or TRBV12-4 and TRBJ1-2; no clear D. This CDR3 is built from 12 residues. V shed 3 bases and J shed 5 bases, with 7 bases lying between them. The CDR3 DNA follows: TGTGCCAGCAGTTTCGGGGAATATGGCTACACCTTC. It encodes CASSFGEYGYTF.

The chain carries TRBV19 and TRBJ1-3; D is possibly TRBD1 (6 bases). The CDR3 runs 20 residues. V lost 5 bases to trimming and J lost 4 bases, with 30 bases between them. In germline, CDR1 is LNHDA, CDR2 SQIVND (reference sequence). CDR3 region: CASSVLRGGARESSGNTIYF. In DNA, the CDR3 is TGTGCCAGTAGTGTTCTTCGGGGGGGCGCCAGGGAATCCTCCGGAAACACCATATATTTT.

CDR3 region: CASRRQGLAREETQYF. CDR3 DNA sequence: TGTGCCAGTAGACGCCAGGGACTAGCGAGGGAAGAGACCCAGTACTTC. This chain connects TRBV19 to TRBJ2-5; 10 bases line up with TRBD2. The CDR3 is made up of 16 amino acids. The junction had 10 bases not matched to a gene; V was cut back by 6 bases and J by 3 bases. Per the germline V gene, CDR1 is LNHDA and CDR2 is SQIVND (reference sequence).